What follows are 16 T cell receptor beta chains derived from one specimen sequenced in a study of cytomegalovirus exposure and HLA in healthy donors. Primers: 60 Vbeta forward and 13 Jbeta reverse. TCRdb's table, derived via immunoSEQ multiplex PCR, lists solely in-frame clones and lacks some. The table lists 79,000 or so clones, under 85% of them singletons. Sequenced sample: PBMCs. The source of these receptors is a woman in her forties in good health and CMV-seropositive.

This chain joins TRBV6-5 and TRBJ1-2, with D tentatively TRBD1 (6 bases). The CDR3 extends over 13 amino acids. The germline V gene has CDR1 MNHEY and CDR2 SVGAGI. V lost 5 bases and J 4 bases, leaving 11 bases between the germline ends. In DNA, the CDR3 is TGTGCCAGCAGTAAACAGGGTATCTATGGCTACACCTTC. Encoded protein: CASSKQGIYGYTF.

The chain joins TRBV10-3 to TRBJ1-5; perhaps TRBD1 as D (6 bases). From germline, CDR1 is ENHRY and CDR2 SYGVKD. There are 15 residues in the CDR3. V shed 10 bases and J shed 2 bases, with 18 bases lying between them. The chain's CDR3 is CASRVTGSGNQPQHF. The CDR3 coding sequence is TGTGCCAGCAGGGTAACAGGGAGCGGCAATCAGCCCCAGCATTTT.

The chain combines TRBV7-8 with TRBJ2-1; 10 bases align to TRBD2. The CDR3 is 15 amino acids. The germline CDR1 and CDR2 sequences are SGHVS and FQNEAQ. After removal of 1 base from V and 10 bases from J, the junction contained 7 bases not matched to a gene. CDR3 sequence: CASSLESGGAFEQFF. The CDR3 DNA sequence: TGTGCCAGCAGCTTAGAAAGCGGGGGGGCATTCGAGCAGTTCTTC.

V gene TRBV5-1 combines with J gene TRBJ1-1; 7 bases are shared with TRBD1. This CDR3 spans 16 amino acids. The germline gives CDR1 SGHRS, CDR2 YFSETQ. J was trimmed by 1 base and V by 4 bases; bases with no gene match: 10. The CDR3 coding sequence is TGCGCCAGCAGCCCAGAAGCCGGGACAGCGAACACTGAAGCTTTCTTT. Protein: CASSPEAGTANTEAFF.

The V call is TRBV5-1, the J call TRBJ1-4; 8 bases fit TRBD1. Trimming took 3 bases from V and 8 from J; bases not matched to a gene: 9. This CDR3 comprises 15 residues. Per germline, CDR1 SGHRS and CDR2 YFSETQ. CDR3 region: CASSSTRQGREKLFF. DNA of the CDR3: TGCGCCAGCAGCTCTACACGACAGGGGCGGGAAAAACTGTTTTTT.

The chain joins TRBV30 to TRBJ1-3, with D possibly matching TRBD1 (5 bases). The CDR3 sequence is 14 residues long. Germline CDR1 GTSNPN, CDR2 SVGIG (reference sequence). V was cut by 3 bases and J by 4 bases, with 13 bases left in between. CDR3 sequence reads: CAWRGRGGGNTIYF. CDR3 coding DNA: TGTGCCTGGAGGGGACGGGGGGGAGGAAACACCATATATTTT.

This rearrangement joins TRBV5-1 to TRBJ2-2, with 8 bases fitting TRBD1. CDR1 is SGHRS and CDR2 is YFSETQ in the germline V gene. The CDR3 runs 17 residues. With V trimmed by 0 bases and J by 4 bases, 8 bases remained unmatched. The CDR3 reads CASSLEPGGSGTGELFF. The CDR3 region has the DNA TGCGCCAGCAGCTTGGAGCCAGGGGGCTCAGGCACCGGGGAGCTGTTTTTT.

A single count supports this clone. The chain uses TRBV4-1 and TRBJ2-7, with TRBD2 identical over 7 bases. Germline V lookup: CDR1 MGHRA, CDR2 YSYEKL. The CDR3 extends over 15 amino acids. V shed 0 bases and J 7 bases; nucleotides not matched to a gene: 9. CDR3 loop: CASSQDPAGSGEQYF. In nucleotides, the CDR3 is TGCGCCAGCAGCCAAGATCCAGCGGGGAGTGGGGAGCAGTACTTC.

The CDR3 bases are TGCGCCAGCAGCCCCCAGGGATCAAGCCACACTGAAGCTTTCTTT. Amino acid sequence: CASSPQGSSHTEAFF. The rearrangement links TRBV4-1 to TRBJ1-1; a weak D match, TRBD1 (5 bases). With 4 bases removed from V and 3 bases from J, the gap between germline ends came to 15 bases. Germline loops: CDR1 MGHRA, CDR2 YSYEKL. The CDR3 length is 15 residues.

The J gene is TRBJ2-3, the V gene TRBV5-4, with D possibly being TRBD2 (6 bases). The CDR3 runs 16 residues. Per the germline V gene, CDR1 is SGHNT and CDR2 is YYREEE (reference sequence). With 2 bases removed from V and 2 bases from J, the gap between germline ends came to 15 bases. The CDR3 DNA reads TGTGCCAGCAGCTTTAGCGGCAGTCGAGCCACAGATACGCAGTATTTT. Amino acid sequence: CASSFSGSRATDTQYF.

The CDR3 DNA sequence: TGCGCCAGCAGCCAAATGGGCCGGCAGCCTACGCAGTATTTT. Its translation is CASSQMGRQPTQYF. This chain joins TRBV4-3 and TRBJ2-3, with D uncertain. CDR1 and CDR2 (germline): LGHNA, YSLEER. The length of the CDR3 is 14 residues. V lost 2 bases to trimming and J lost 8 bases, with 14 bases between them.

The V and J genes are TRBV6-1 and TRBJ2-1, with 7 bases aligning to TRBD1. CDR1 MNHNS and CDR2 SASEGT come from the germline V gene. After removal of 7 bases from V and 6 bases from J, the junction contained 6 bases not matched to a gene. This CDR3 contains 13 residues. CDR3 sequence: CASNGRDSNEQFF. Written as DNA, the CDR3 is TGTGCCAGCAACGGCCGGGACAGCAATGAGCAGTTCTTC.

The chain is built from TRBV5-1 and TRBJ1-2; TRBD1 matches 9 bases. The junction had 7 bases not matched to a gene; V was cut back by 0 bases and J by 4 bases. This CDR3 spans 16 amino acids. From germline, CDR1 is SGHRS and CDR2 YFSETQ. CDR3 loop: CASSLDTTGGLYGYTF. CDR3 bases: TGCGCCAGCAGCTTGGATACGACAGGGGGTCTCTATGGCTACACCTTC.

The chain combines TRBV2 with TRBJ2-1, with D unclear. In germline, CDR1 is SNHLY, CDR2 FYNNEI. Between the trimmed V and J ends, which lost 2 bases and 9 bases, there was a span of 17 bases. The CDR3 contains 15 residues. In DNA form, the CDR3 reads TGTGCCAGCAGTGAATCGAGCTCAGGATCGGCTGAGCAGTTCTTC. Protein sequence: CASSESSSGSAEQFF.

This sequence joins TRBV7-2 and TRBJ1-5; 8 bases are shared with TRBD1. The germline gives CDR1 SGHTA, CDR2 FQGNSA. V shed 4 bases, J shed 3 bases, and the junction held 5 bases outside the gene matches. The length of the CDR3 is 15 residues. In nucleotides, the CDR3 is TGTGCCAGCAGCTCTCAGGGGGCAGCCAATCAGCCCCAGCATTTT. This encodes CASSSQGAANQPQHF.

The CDR3 sequence is CASSQDVWTSGEQYF. The DNA of the CDR3 is TGCGCCAGCAGCCAAGATGTCTGGACGTCGGGGGAGCAGTACTTC. The V gene is TRBV4-3, the J gene TRBJ2-7, with D possibly TRBD2 on 5 matching bases. There are 15 residues in the CDR3. The germline V gene encodes CDR1 LGHNA and CDR2 YSLEER. V was shortened by 0 bases and J by 7 bases, with 16 bases between the two germline ends.